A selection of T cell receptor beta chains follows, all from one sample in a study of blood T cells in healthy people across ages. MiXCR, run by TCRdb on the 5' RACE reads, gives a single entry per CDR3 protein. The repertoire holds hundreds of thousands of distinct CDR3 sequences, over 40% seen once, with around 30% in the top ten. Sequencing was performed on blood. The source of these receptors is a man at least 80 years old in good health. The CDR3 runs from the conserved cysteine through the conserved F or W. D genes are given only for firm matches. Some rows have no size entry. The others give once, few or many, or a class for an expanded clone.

TGTGCCACCAGCAGAGATGAAGGGGCCCCCCTCTACGAGCAGTACTTC,CATSRDEGAPLYEQYF,TRBV15,NA,TRBJ2-7,NA
TGCATTGCTCGAGGGGAGGGGGAGCAGTACTTC,CIARGEGEQYF,TRBV20-1,TRBD2,TRBJ2-7,NA
TGTGCCAGCATTACAGCGGGAATATACAATGAGCAGTTCTTC,CASITAGIYNEQFF,TRBV2,TRBD2,TRBJ2-1,NA
TGTGCCAGCAGTTTCCTTACTAGCGCTAATGAGCGGTTCTTC,CASSFLTSANERFF,TRBV27,TRBD2,TRBJ2-1,once
TGTGCCAGCAGTCCTTTGTGGGAGGCCTACGAGCAGTTCTTC,CASSPLWEAYEQFF,TRBV12-3/TRBV12-4,NA,TRBJ2-1,NA
TGTGCCAACAGTTCCCGGGACTTACAGAATGAGCAGTTCTTC,CANSSRDLQNEQFF,TRBV27,NA,TRBJ2-1,NA
TGTGCCAGCAGTTATTTCCGACAGGGGGAAAAGGGGACCCAGTACTTC,CASSYFRQGEKGTQYF,TRBV6-5,TRBD1,TRBJ2-5,few
TGTGCCAGCAGCTTAGTGGGGCTGTTAGGACTAGCGGGACGTAGCCTTCCCGCAGATACGCAGTATTTT,CASSLVGLLGLAGRSLPADTQYF,TRBV11-2,TRBD2,TRBJ2-3,NA
TGTGCCAGCAGCTTAGGAATAAACACCGGGGAGCTGTTTTTT,CASSLGINTGELFF,TRBV7-6,NA,TRBJ2-2,NA
TGCAGTGCTAGAGATACGGGGACAGGGGACTACTACGAGCAGTACTTC,CSARDTGTGDYYEQYF,TRBV20-1,TRBD1,TRBJ2-7,NA
TGTGCCAGCAGTTTAAAGCAGGGGTCTGAAGCTTTCTTT,CASSLKQGSEAFF,TRBV12-3/TRBV12-4,NA,TRBJ1-1,few
TGCGCCGGCAGCCAAGAGAGGGAAAACACAGATACGCAGTATTTT,CAGSQERENTDTQYF,TRBV4-1,NA,TRBJ2-3,NA
TGTGCCAGCAGCGTTGGGTTAGCGGGGGAGGAGCAGGACTTC,CASSVGLAGEEQDF,TRBV7-9,TRBD2,TRBJ2-5,NA
TGCGCCAGCAGGACTAGCGGGAGGACCAACACCGGGGAGCTGTTTTTT,CASRTSGRTNTGELFF,TRBV5-1,TRBD2,TRBJ2-2,few
TGTGCCTGGAGTCCCCCACGGGGAGCTGGAAACACCATATATTTT,CAWSPPRGAGNTIYF,TRBV30,NA,TRBJ1-3,NA
TGTGCCAGCGGCGACCGGGACAGGAATAGGGATACGCAGTATTTT,CASGDRDRNRDTQYF,TRBV3-1,TRBD1,TRBJ2-3,few
TGCAGTGCTCCTAGCGGGGGGGGTTCAGATACGCAGTATTTT,CSAPSGGGSDTQYF,TRBV20-1,TRBD2,TRBJ2-3,NA
TGTGCCAGCAGTTACCGGACAGGGAGGGTTACTAACTGTGGCTACACCTTC,CASSYRTGRVTNCGYTF,TRBV6-5,TRBD1,TRBJ1-2,NA
TGCGCCAGCAGTGAAACGTTCACAGATACGCAGTATTTT,CASSETFTDTQYF,TRBV10-1,NA,TRBJ2-3,few
TGCAGTGCTCGATCTAGCGGGGGACACAATGAGCAGTTCTTC,CSARSSGGHNEQFF,TRBV20-1,TRBD2,TRBJ2-1,NA
TGTGCCAGCAGCGTAGGAGCCGGGGCCCATAATTCACCCCTCCACTTT,CASSVGAGAHNSPLHF,TRBV9,NA,TRBJ1-6,NA
TGCGCCAGCTTGGGGGAGTACCAAGAGACCCAGTACTTC,CASLGEYQETQYF,TRBV5-1,NA,TRBJ2-5,few
TGTGCCAGCAGTTTAACAGGGGGCAGAAATTCACCCCTCCACTTT,CASSLTGGRNSPLHF,TRBV12-3/TRBV12-4,TRBD1,TRBJ1-6,NA
TGCGCCAGCAGCCCCTCAGCGGGGACGGGGGAGCAGTACTTC,CASSPSAGTGEQYF,TRBV5-1,TRBD2,TRBJ2-7,NA